The following is a T cell receptor (beta chain) sequence with its context. Its cognate antigen is unknown. The investigators split CD4+ cells into a CD45RA+ naive subset and a CD45RA-negative memory subset. The sample is drawn from a study of shared clonotypes between healthy human individuals. Study findings and constraints: Naive subsets typically showed greater estimated richness than memory subsets.

CDR3 length: 16 amino acids. Trimming removed 1 base from V and 2 bases from J; junction bases left unmatched: 7. Germline V gene data show CDR1 as SGHTA and CDR2 as FQGNSA. The assay was immunoSEQ multiplex PCR, and TCRdb's table has in-frame clones only and misses some. The data contain about 960,000 clones, less than 85% of them singletons. Sequencing was done on a sample of memory CD4+ T cells sorted from blood. As for subset: CD45RA-negative fraction. The rearrangement joins TRBV7-2 to TRBJ2-5, with 7 bases identical to TRBD2. The sequence came from a man aged 18 to 35 in good health. The CDR3 nucleotides read TGTGCCAGCAGCTTAGAGGGTAGCGGGCCGCAAGAGACCCAGTACTTC. As protein: CASSLEGSGPQETQYF.